The clone carrying this T cell receptor (beta chain) was found a few times. The antigen is not known. V shed 1 base and J 4 bases; nucleotides not matched to a gene: 13. Germline V gives CDR1 MNHNS, CDR2 SASEGT. The CDR3 consists of 18 residues. This specimen comes from a study of beta chain features in type 1 diabetes. Study-wide results and limits: Reads derived from cDNA could over-represent cells showing high TCR expression.

Expressed TCRB transcripts were sequenced because the isolated RNA had all been reverse transcribed beforehand. The repertoire was sequenced with immunoSEQ multiplex PCR; TCRdb's copy has only in-frame clones and lacks some. The sample gives under 150,000 clones, 48% of which show up once; under 0.45% is in the top ten. This chain uses TRBV6-1 with TRBJ2-7; 10 bases align to TRBD2. Sequencing input: Tregs from blood. This sequence was found in a man aged 18 to 29 in good health. CDR3 sequence (DNA): TGTGCCAGCAGTGAAGAGTCTAGCGGGAGCTGGTGGGCGTACGAGCAGTACTTC. Translated, it gives CASSEESSGSWWAYEQYF.